This T cell receptor beta chain was sequenced in a study of T cell responses to AZD1222 COVID-19 vaccine. This clone was found a few times. Generated by immunoSEQ multiplex PCR, the TCRdb table keeps only in-frame clones and is missing some. The data hold about 220,000 clones, with 85% to 95% observed a single time. The CDR3 covers 16 residues. Germline assignment: CDR1 MNHEY and CDR2 SMNVEV (reference sequence). V lost 5 bases to trimming and J lost 4 bases, with 20 bases between them. The receptor was derived from an adult in good health. The specimen was peripheral blood, collected on day 0 of MenACWY control vaccination. The J gene is TRBJ1-2, the V gene TRBV27; no firm D call. The CDR3 sequence is CASSARVGEARYGYTF. The CDR3, as DNA: TGTGCCAGCAGTGCCCGGGTGGGCGAGGCACGCTATGGCTACACCTTC.